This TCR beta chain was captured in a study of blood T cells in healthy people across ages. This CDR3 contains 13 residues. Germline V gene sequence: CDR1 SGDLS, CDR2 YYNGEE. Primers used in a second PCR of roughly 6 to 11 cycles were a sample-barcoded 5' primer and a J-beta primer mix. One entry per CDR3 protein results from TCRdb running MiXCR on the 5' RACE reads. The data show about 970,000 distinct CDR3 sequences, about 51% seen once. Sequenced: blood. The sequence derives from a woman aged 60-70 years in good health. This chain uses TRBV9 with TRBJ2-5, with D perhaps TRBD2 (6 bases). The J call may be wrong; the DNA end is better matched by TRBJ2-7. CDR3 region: CASSPSGRSEQYF. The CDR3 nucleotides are TGTGCCAGCAGTCCCAGTGGGAGGAGCGAGCAGTACTTC.